The clone carrying this T cell receptor beta chain was detected a few times. One junction end does not reproduce the germline sequence, and a read error may be involved. Per the authors' pipeline: ImmunoSEQ sequences covered only the junction and lacked quality scores; filtering therefore differed. Assay: immunoSEQ multiplex PCR; the TCRdb copy retains only in-frame clones and omits some. The V and J calls and the clone size are those of that table, but D and trimming were determined from the DNA. Of 950,000 to 1,100,000 clones listed, approximately 78% are singletons. These data originate in a study of shared clonotypes between healthy human individuals. Every donor was a Caucasian adult from Nashville, Tennessee. CD45RA-negative memory and CD45RA+ naive subsets were split from the CD4+ cells. This CDR3 has 15 amino acids. CDR1 is SGHNT, CDR2 YYREEE, per germline (reference sequence).

V is TRBV5-4 and J is TRBJ2-7, with D possibly being TRBD1 (5 bases). The sample consisted of memory CD4+ T cells from PBMCs. The sample's subset: CD45RA-negative fraction. The TCR sequence derives from a man aged 18 to 30 in good health. Some clones in this sample may be carry-over from other donors' samples. This CDR3 is CASSHAGMGSSEQYF. Written as DNA, the CDR3 is TGTGCCAGCAGCCATGCAGGGATGGGGTCCTCCGAGCAGTACTTC.